This is a list of T cell receptor beta chains from one sample in a study of fetal regulatory T cell absence and autoimmunity. The method was immunoSEQ multiplex PCR; TCRdb's version includes in-frame clones alone and lacks a portion of them. Of 95,000 or so clones in the sample, roughly 70% were seen once. The sequenced material came from pancreas tissue. These receptors were taken from a male donor with IPEX syndrome. CDR3s include the opening cysteine and the closing phenylalanine or tryptophan. The D gene is left open where the match is weak. Clone size is not always given. Where it is, it says once, few, many or a class for expanded clones.

d_gene: NA; abundance: NA; v_gene: TRBV7-9; j_gene: TRBJ1-2; CDR3aa: CASSLNWDPNGDYGYTF; CDR3nt: TGTGCCAGCAGCTTAAATTGGGACCCTAACGGAGACTATGGCTACACCTTC
d_gene: NA; abundance: NA; v_gene: TRBV30; j_gene: TRBJ2-7; CDR3aa: CAWTSSYEQYF; CDR3nt: TGTGCCTGGACGAGTTCCTACGAGCAGTACTTC
d_gene: NA; abundance: NA; v_gene: TRBV10-2; j_gene: TRBJ2-5; CDR3aa: CASSEARTYQETQYF; CDR3nt: TGCGCCAGCAGTGAGGCGAGAACGTACCAAGAGACCCAGTACTTC
d_gene: NA; abundance: NA; v_gene: TRBV19; j_gene: TRBJ2-1; CDR3aa: CASSDHRAGGDEQFF; CDR3nt: TGTGCCAGTAGTGACCACAGGGCTGGCGGGGATGAGCAGTTCTTC
d_gene: NA; abundance: NA; v_gene: TRBV27; j_gene: TRBJ1-6; CDR3aa: CASSLYISGPFYNSPLHF; CDR3nt: TGTGCCAGCAGTTTATACATTTCAGGTCCTTTCTATAATTCACCCCTCCACTTT
d_gene: NA; abundance: NA; v_gene: TRBV5-1; j_gene: TRBJ2-5; CDR3aa: CASSSYRSQETQYF; CDR3nt: TGCGCCAGCAGCTCTTACAGGTCCCAAGAGACCCAGTACTTC
d_gene: NA; abundance: NA; v_gene: TRBV30; j_gene: TRBJ1-1; CDR3aa: CAWSVRGRVSAFF; CDR3nt: TGTGCCTGGAGTGTAAGGGGACGGGTGAGCGCTTTCTTT
d_gene: TRBD2; abundance: NA; v_gene: TRBV18; j_gene: TRBJ2-3; CDR3aa: CASSPGTSQADTQYF; CDR3nt: TGTGCCAGCTCACCAGGGACTAGTCAAGCAGATACGCAGTATTTT
d_gene: NA; abundance: NA; v_gene: TRBV5-1; j_gene: TRBJ2-7; CDR3aa: CASSLGGEQYF; CDR3nt: TGCGCCAGCAGCTTGGGGGGCGAGCAGTACTTC
d_gene: TRBD1; abundance: NA; v_gene: TRBV11-3; j_gene: TRBJ2-3; CDR3aa: CASSKKRGPSTDTQYF; CDR3nt: TGTGCCAGCAGCAAAAAAAGGGGGCCTAGCACAGATACGCAGTATTTT
d_gene: NA; abundance: once; v_gene: TRBV10-3; j_gene: TRBJ1-2; CDR3aa: CAISNRDGYTF; CDR3nt: TGTGCCATCAGCAACAGGGATGGCTACACCTTC
d_gene: TRBD1; abundance: NA; v_gene: TRBV9; j_gene: TRBJ1-3; CDR3aa: CASSPRTGETTGNTIYF; CDR3nt: TGTGCCAGCAGCCCGAGGACAGGGGAAACCACTGGAAACACCATATATTTT
d_gene: NA; abundance: NA; v_gene: TRBV30; j_gene: TRBJ1-5; CDR3aa: CAWSSGSNQPQHF; CDR3nt: TGTGCCTGGAGTTCAGGGAGCAATCAGCCCCAGCATTTT
d_gene: NA; abundance: NA; v_gene: TRBV30; j_gene: TRBJ2-2; CDR3aa: CAWDNTGELFF; CDR3nt: TGTGCCTGGGACAACACCGGGGAGCTGTTTTTT
d_gene: NA; abundance: NA; v_gene: TRBV5-6; j_gene: TRBJ1-1; CDR3aa: CASTPTGNTEAFF; CDR3nt: TGTGCCAGCACCCCAACAGGGAACACTGAAGCTTTCTTT